The present entry profiles one T cell receptor (beta chain) with its context. Antigen specificity is unknown. Data came from immunoSEQ multiplex PCR; TCRdb stores just in-frame clones and leaves some out. The sample carries more than 50,000 clones, around 86% recorded once. Controls had normal endoscopy and no IBD diagnosis within a year. The blood sample was taken during the colonoscopy visit. The record originates from a study of pediatric ulcerative colitis. Germline CDR1 and CDR2: MNHNS and SASEGT. The CDR3 is 18 amino acids. Trimming left V 1 base short and J 0 bases short, with 16 bases between. Findings and limits, study-wide: No controls had the two rectal clonotypes shared by ulcerative colitis patients.

The receptor's source is a boy aged 5-17 years who was a control in a study of pediatric ulcerative colitis. The specimen was blood. The chain has TRBV6-1 and TRBJ1-5; the D is unclear. The CDR3 nucleotides are TGTGCCAGCAGTGAAGACAGCACTCTTTATTATAGCAATCAGCCCCAGCATTTT. This encodes CASSEDSTLYYSNQPQHF.